These 26 T cell receptor beta chains came from one sample sequenced in a study of blood T cell repertoires in COVID-19. Generated by immunoSEQ multiplex PCR, the TCRdb table keeps only in-frame clones and is missing some. The sample has some 110,000 clones; 76% are singletons. Sequencing was done on a sample of peripheral blood. The receptors originated from a man older than 75 with COVID-19, enrolled during active disease.

The chain couples TRBV7-9 to TRBJ1-1; no clear D. CDR1 is SEHNR and CDR2 is FQNEAQ in the germline V gene (reference sequence). There are 15 residues in the CDR3. The ends were cut back, 7 bases at V and 1 base at J, with 16 bases in the middle. In nucleotides, the CDR3 is TGTGCCAGCACCCTCCCCTATGAGGGGAACACTGAAGCTTTCTTT. This translates into CASTLPYEGNTEAFF.

The chain joins TRBV5-5 to TRBJ1-5; 7 bases agree with TRBD1. CDR1 and CDR2 from the germline V gene are SGHKS and YYEKEE (reference sequence). V was pared by 4 bases and J by 3 bases, with 4 bases of the junction left unmatched. CDR3 length: 14 residues. The CDR3 nucleotides read TGTGCCAGCAGCGGGGGGACAGTCAATCAGCCCCAGCATTTT. Protein sequence: CASSGGTVNQPQHF.

The chain couples TRBV3-1 (or the pseudogene TRBV3-2) to TRBJ1-1, with D perhaps matching TRBD1 (6 bases). This CDR3 is built from 15 residues. Germline-derived CDR1 and CDR2 are LGHDT and YNNKEL (reference sequence). V lost 4 bases and J lost 1, with 13 bases in between. The CDR3 DNA is TGTGCCAGCAGCCTACAGGGAGCCACGAACACTGAAGCTTTCTTT. Translated, it gives CASSLQGATNTEAFF.

Details on this clone: Other nucleotide sequences in the sample specify the same CDR3. The V call is TRBV7-9, the J call TRBJ2-2, with TRBD1 as a possible D gene (5 bases). CDR1 and CDR2 from the germline V gene are SEHNR and FQNEAQ (reference sequence). This CDR3 spans 13 amino acids. The ends were cut back, 5 bases at V and 4 bases at J, with 8 bases in the middle. CDR3 in amino acids: CASSPQGTGELFF. The CDR3 coding sequence is TGTGCCAGCAGCCCCCAGGGCACCGGGGAGCTGTTTTTT.

This clone was seen only a few times. This sequence joins TRBV6-5 and TRBJ2-7; TRBD2 matches 10 bases. There are 16 residues in the CDR3. The V segment lost 0 bases and the J segment 10 bases; nucleotides outside the gene matches: 12. Germline CDR1 MNHEY, CDR2 SVGAGI. DNA of the CDR3: TGTGCCAGCAGTTACTCAGAAGAAACTAGCGGGACCCACCAGTACTTC. Translation gives CASSYSEETSGTHQYF.

The rearrangement joins TRBV6-5 to TRBJ1-6; possible D gene TRBD1, 6 bases. V lost 10 bases, J lost 9 bases, and 16 bases lay in between. Germline V lookup: CDR1 MNHEY, CDR2 SVGAGI. The CDR3 is made up of 13 amino acids. The CDR3: CATNRESGSPLHF. CDR3 bases: TGTGCCACGAACAGGGAAAGTGGTTCACCCCTCCACTTT.

The chain couples TRBV18 to TRBJ1-2, with a tentative D call TRBD1 (5 bases). Germline-derived CDR1 and CDR2 are KGHSH and LQKENI. V dropped 0 bases and J dropped 5 bases, with 10 bases sitting between them. CDR3 size: 14 residues. CDR3 sequence (DNA): TGTGCCAGCTCACCACCCCAGGGTTGGTATGGCTACACCTTC. Translated, it gives CASSPPQGWYGYTF.

V is TRBV3-1 (or the pseudogene TRBV3-2) and J is TRBJ1-2, with D maybe TRBD1 (5 bases). Germline assignment: CDR1 LGHDT and CDR2 YNNKEL (reference sequence). Trimming took 8 bases from V and 0 from J, leaving 10 bases between them. This CDR3 is 13 amino acids long. CDR3 in amino acids: CASGGVPNYGYTF. Written as DNA, the CDR3 is TGTGCCAGCGGGGGGGTACCTAACTATGGCTACACCTTC.

The CDR3 region has the DNA TGTGCCAGCAGTGAAGCGCAGGACAGGGGAGACACCATATATTTT. It specifies CASSEAQDRGDTIYF. The chain couples TRBV6-1 to TRBJ1-3, with 9 bases that match TRBD1. Losses at the gene ends were 0 bases for V and 8 bases for J; bases not matched to a gene: 5. The CDR3 is made up of 15 amino acids. Germline CDR1 is MNHNS and CDR2 is SASEGT.

The J gene is TRBJ2-7, the V gene TRBV27; D gene ambiguous. The CDR3 runs to 13 residues. Trimming took off 3 bases at V and 3 bases at J, with 9 bases between the two ends. Germline V gives CDR1 MNHEY, CDR2 SMNVEV (reference sequence). CDR3 coding DNA: TGTGCCAGCAGTTTGAGCCATCTCTACGAGCAGTACTTC. Protein sequence: CASSLSHLYEQYF.

The rearrangement links TRBV11-2 to TRBJ2-7; tentatively, D is TRBD1 (5 bases). V was shortened by 5 bases and J by 3 bases, with 11 bases between the two germline ends. The length of the CDR3 is 13 residues. Germline CDR1 and CDR2: SGHAT and FQNNGV. The CDR3 region has the DNA TGTGCCAGCAGCCCTCAGGGATTCTACGAGCAGTACTTC. Its protein product is CASSPQGFYEQYF.

The chain couples TRBV27 to TRBJ1-2; perhaps TRBD1 as D (5 bases). This CDR3 is 13 amino acids long. Trimming took off 5 bases at V and 6 bases at J, with 13 bases between the two ends. Per the germline V gene, CDR1 is MNHEY and CDR2 is SMNVEV (reference sequence). The CDR3, as DNA: TGTGCCAGCAGTCCCCGGGGGGTCCATGGCTACACCTTC. It specifies CASSPRGVHGYTF.

This clone was counted between two and nine times. The gene calls are TRBV9 and TRBJ2-7; TRBD2 aligns across 9 bases. CDR3 length: 15 residues. Losses at the gene ends were 0 bases for V and 0 bases for J; bases not matched to a gene: 1. The germline V gene encodes CDR1 SGDLS and CDR2 YYNGEE. This CDR3 is CASSVGSGSSYEQYF. The CDR3 DNA is TGTGCCAGCAGCGTAGGTAGCGGGAGCTCCTACGAGCAGTACTTC.

The rearrangement uses TRBV7-9 and TRBJ1-6; D gene unclear. The CDR3 is made up of 18 amino acids. V lost 2 bases and J lost 0, with 14 bases in between. Germline CDR1 SEHNR, CDR2 FQNEAQ (reference sequence). CDR3 nucleotides: TGTGCCAGCAGCTTAAAGCCGGGAGAAAGCTCCTATAATTCACCCCTCCACTTT. Protein: CASSLKPGESSYNSPLHF.

The chain is built from TRBV5-6 and TRBJ2-1, with 9 bases fitting TRBD1. The CDR3 runs to 18 residues. V lost 1 base and J lost 4; bases outside the gene matches: 12. Germline CDR1 SGHDT, CDR2 YYEEEE. As DNA, the CDR3 is TGTGCCAGCAGCTTGTTGGGACAGGGTGGGATGGGGTACAATGAGCAGTTCTTC. Translation gives CASSLLGQGGMGYNEQFF.

The V gene is TRBV7-8, the J gene TRBJ2-2; 8 bases line up with TRBD2. The CDR3 contains 15 residues. CDR1 SGHVS and CDR2 FQNEAQ come from the germline V gene. J lost 5 bases, V lost 5 bases, and 7 bases had no gene match. CDR3 amino acids: CASSPKRESTGELFF. DNA of the CDR3: TGTGCCAGCAGCCCAAAGCGGGAGTCGACCGGGGAGCTGTTTTTT.

The gene calls are TRBV27 and TRBJ2-1; TRBD2 agrees at 9 bases. The trim removed 8 bases at V and 7 bases at J, leaving 12 bases unmatched. The CDR3 totals 15 residues. Germline V gene data show CDR1 as MNHEY and CDR2 as SMNVEV (reference sequence). The CDR3 DNA follows: TGTGCCAGCCGGTCCCCTAGCGGGAAAGGTAATGAGCAGTTCTTC. It translates to CASRSPSGKGNEQFF.

The rearrangement joins TRBV19 to TRBJ2-5; 10 nucleotides align to TRBD1. The CDR3 has 14 amino acids. Trimming cost V 7 bases and J 5 bases; bases outside gene matches: 7. Germline V gene lookup returns CDR1 LNHDA and CDR2 SQIVND (reference sequence). Here the CDR3 DNA reads TGTGCCAGTACCGGGACAGGGGATTTGGAGACCCAGTACTTC. This sequence encodes CASTGTGDLETQYF.

V gene TRBV2 combines with J gene TRBJ2-5; 7 bases agree with TRBD1. CDR1 and CDR2 (germline): SNHLY, FYNNEI. CDR3 length: 15 amino acids. J gave up 5 bases and V 4 bases, and 10 bases lay outside the gene matches. CDR3 loop: CASSGPGQSRETQYF. In DNA form, the CDR3 reads TGTGCCAGCAGTGGACCGGGACAGTCGAGGGAGACCCAGTACTTC. Looking up the rest from reference TRBV2 and TRBJ2-5 gives the full variable domain: EPEVTQTPSHQVTQMGQEVILRCVPISNHLYFYWYRQILGQKVEFLVSFYNNEISEKSEIFDDQFSVERPDGSNFTLKIRSTKLEDSAMYFCASSGPGQSRETQYFGPGTRLLVL.

As regards this clone: Other DNA sequences in this specimen translate into the identical CDR3. The chain joins TRBV6-2 or TRBV6-3 to TRBJ2-7, with D hard to call. The germline V gene encodes CDR1 MNHEY and CDR2 SVGEGT. Trimming removed 2 bases from V and 4 bases from J, with 3 bases in between. This CDR3 region has 11 residues. This CDR3 reads CASSYRYEQYF. The CDR3 region has the DNA TGTGCCAGCAGTTACCGGTACGAGCAGTACTTC.

The V gene is TRBV5-4, the J gene TRBJ2-5; 10 bases are a match to TRBD1. CDR1 SGHNT and CDR2 YYREEE come from the germline V gene (reference sequence). The CDR3 spans 17 residues. With 6 bases clipped from V and 5 bases from J, the junction kept 16 bases outside the gene matches. The CDR3 nucleotides are TGTGCCAGCACCAGAATCGGGACAGGGGTCTCGAGGGAGACCCAGTACTTC. This sequence encodes CASTRIGTGVSRETQYF.

The chain employs TRBV5-1 and TRBJ2-5; TRBD1 is a possible D gene (6 bases). The CDR3 is made up of 14 amino acids. Germline CDR1 reads SGHRS; CDR2 reads YFSETQ. With 5 bases removed from V and 1 base from J, the gap between germline ends came to 12 bases. CDR3 region: CASRAQGSQETQYF. CDR3 coding DNA: TGCGCCAGCAGGGCCCAGGGGTCCCAAGAGACCCAGTACTTC.

The J gene is TRBJ2-1, the V gene TRBV10-1; TRBD2 agrees at 8 bases. The V and J ends lost 5 bases and 8 bases, in that order; junction bases with no gene match: 8. Germline V gene data show CDR1 as WNHNN and CDR2 as SYGVQD (reference sequence). The CDR3 consists of 14 residues. CDR3 coding DNA: TGCGCCAGCAGTACGACTAGCGCAGTCGATGAGCAGTTCTTC. It is translated as CASSTTSAVDEQFF.

The CDR3 protein is CASSKGHSYEQYF. DNA for the CDR3: TGCGCCAGCAGCAAGGGACATTCCTACGAGCAGTACTTC. This rearrangement joins TRBV5-1 to TRBJ2-7; the D gene is possibly TRBD1 (6 bases). Per germline, CDR1 SGHRS and CDR2 YFSETQ. V lost 4 bases and J lost 1, with 9 bases in between. The CDR3 extends over 13 amino acids.

This CDR3 is CASSPDWELGTQYF. The CDR3 region has the DNA TGTGCCAGCAGCCCAGATTGGGAGTTGGGTACGCAGTATTTT. The V call is TRBV7-3, the J call TRBJ2-3, with TRBD2 as a possible D gene (5 bases). Trimming shortened V by 5 bases and J by 8 bases, and 17 bases separated the two germline ends. Germline CDR1 SGHTA, CDR2 FQGTGA. The CDR3 totals 14 residues.

V usage is TRBV7-8 and J usage is TRBJ2-7; D is perhaps TRBD2 (6 bases). The CDR3 loop spans 13 amino acids. Germline assignment: CDR1 SGHVS and CDR2 FQNEAQ. Trimming stripped 1 base from V and 5 bases from J, with 9 bases between. The CDR3 here is CASSLDRGNEQYF. DNA of the CDR3: TGTGCCAGCAGCTTAGATCGGGGGAACGAGCAGTACTTC.